The clone carrying this T cell receptor (beta chain) was observed a single time. Germline loops: CDR1 LGHNA, CDR2 YNFKEQ. V lost 4 bases to trimming and J lost 5 bases, with 15 bases between them. The CDR3 has 15 amino acids. This sample is part of a study of control samples from healthy donors and cancer patients. Profiling relied on immunoSEQ multiplex PCR, and the TCRdb table lists in-frame clones only, not all of them. The top ten clones hold less than 2.5% of a sample with 120,000 or so clones, 90% of them seen once. Sequencing input: blood. This rearrangement joins TRBV4-2 to TRBJ2-1; tentative D call: TRBD2 (7 bases). The clonotype originates from a man aged 18 to 30 in good health. CDR3 nucleotide sequence: TGTGCCAGCAGCCCGGAGGCGGGGGCCCACAATGAGCAGTTCTTC. This gives the protein CASSPEAGAHNEQFF.